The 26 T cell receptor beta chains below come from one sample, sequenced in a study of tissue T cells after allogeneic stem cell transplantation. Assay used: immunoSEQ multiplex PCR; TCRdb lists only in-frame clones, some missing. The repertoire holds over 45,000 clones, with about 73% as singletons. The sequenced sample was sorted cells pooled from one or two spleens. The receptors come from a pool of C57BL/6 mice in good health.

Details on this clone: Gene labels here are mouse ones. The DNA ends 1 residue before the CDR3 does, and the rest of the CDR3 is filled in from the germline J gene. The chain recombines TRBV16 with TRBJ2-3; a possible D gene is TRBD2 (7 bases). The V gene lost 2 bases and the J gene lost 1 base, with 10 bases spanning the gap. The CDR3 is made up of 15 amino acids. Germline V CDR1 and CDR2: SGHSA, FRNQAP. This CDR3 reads CASSLLGAGAETLYF. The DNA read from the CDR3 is TGTGCAAGCAGCTTACTGGGGGCGGGTGCAGAAACGCTGTAT.

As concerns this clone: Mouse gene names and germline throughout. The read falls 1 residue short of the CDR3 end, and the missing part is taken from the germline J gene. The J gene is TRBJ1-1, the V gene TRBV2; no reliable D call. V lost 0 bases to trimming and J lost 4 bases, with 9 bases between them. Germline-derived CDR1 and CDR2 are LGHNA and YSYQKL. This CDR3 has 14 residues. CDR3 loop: CASSQDPQATEVFF. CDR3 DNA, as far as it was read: TGTGCCAGCAGCCAAGATCCCCAGGCCACAGAAGTCTTC.

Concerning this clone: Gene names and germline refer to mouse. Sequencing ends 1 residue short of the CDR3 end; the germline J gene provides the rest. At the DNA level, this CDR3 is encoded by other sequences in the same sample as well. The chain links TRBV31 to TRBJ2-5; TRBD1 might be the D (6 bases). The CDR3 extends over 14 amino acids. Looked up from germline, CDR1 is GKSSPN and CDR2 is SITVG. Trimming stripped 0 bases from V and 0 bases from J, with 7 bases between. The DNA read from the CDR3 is TGTGCCTGGAGTCTGGGACAAAACCAAGACACCCAGTAC. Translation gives CAWSLGQNQDTQY. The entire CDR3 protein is CAWSLGQNQDTQYF.

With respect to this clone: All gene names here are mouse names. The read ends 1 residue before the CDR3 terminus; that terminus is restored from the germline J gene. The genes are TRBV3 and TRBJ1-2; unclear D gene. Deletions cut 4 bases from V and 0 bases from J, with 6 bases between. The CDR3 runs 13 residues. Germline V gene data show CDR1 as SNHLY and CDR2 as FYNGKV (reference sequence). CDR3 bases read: TGTGCCAGCAGCTCCACAACAAACTCCGACTACACC. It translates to CASSSTTNSDYT. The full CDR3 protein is CASSSTTNSDYTF.

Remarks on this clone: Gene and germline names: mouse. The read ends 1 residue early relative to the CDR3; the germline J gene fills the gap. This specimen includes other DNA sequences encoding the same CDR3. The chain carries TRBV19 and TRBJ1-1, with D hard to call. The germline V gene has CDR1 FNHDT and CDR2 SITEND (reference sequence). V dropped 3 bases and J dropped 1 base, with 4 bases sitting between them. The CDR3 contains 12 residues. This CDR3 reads CASSRENTEVFF. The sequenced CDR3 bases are TGTGCCAGCAGTAGAGAAAACACAGAAGTCTTC.

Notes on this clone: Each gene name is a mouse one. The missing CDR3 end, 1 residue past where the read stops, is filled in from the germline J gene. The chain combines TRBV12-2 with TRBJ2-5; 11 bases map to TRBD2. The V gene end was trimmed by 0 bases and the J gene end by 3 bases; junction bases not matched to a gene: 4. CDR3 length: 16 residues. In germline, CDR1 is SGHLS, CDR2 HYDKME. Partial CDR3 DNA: TGTGCCAGCTCTCTCAACTGGGGGGGCGGGCAAGACACCCAGTAC. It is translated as CASSLNWGGGQDTQY. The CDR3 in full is CASSLNWGGGQDTQYF.

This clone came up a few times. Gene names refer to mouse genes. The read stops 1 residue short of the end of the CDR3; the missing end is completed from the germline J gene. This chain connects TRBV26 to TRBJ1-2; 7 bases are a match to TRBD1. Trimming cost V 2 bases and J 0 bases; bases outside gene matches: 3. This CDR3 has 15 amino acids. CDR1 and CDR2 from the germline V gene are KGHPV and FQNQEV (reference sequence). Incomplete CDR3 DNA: TGTGCCAGCAGTCTGCCCGGGACAGCAAACTCCGACTACACC. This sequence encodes CASSLPGTANSDYT. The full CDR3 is CASSLPGTANSDYTF. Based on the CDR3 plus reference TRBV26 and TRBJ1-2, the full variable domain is NSKVIQTPRYLVKGQGQKAKMRCIPEKGHPVVFWYQQNKNNEFKFLINFQNQEVLQQIDMTEKRFSAECPSNSPCSLEIQSSEAGDSALYLCASSLPGTANSDYTFGSGTRLLVI.

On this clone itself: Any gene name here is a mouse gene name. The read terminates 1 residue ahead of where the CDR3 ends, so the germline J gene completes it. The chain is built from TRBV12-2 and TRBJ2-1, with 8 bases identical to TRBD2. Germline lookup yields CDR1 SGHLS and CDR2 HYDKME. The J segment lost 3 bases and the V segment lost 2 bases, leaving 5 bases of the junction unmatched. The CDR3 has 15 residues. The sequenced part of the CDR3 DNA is TGTGCCAGCTCTCCCTCACTGGGGGCCTATGCTGAGCAGTTC. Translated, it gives CASSPSLGAYAEQF. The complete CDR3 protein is CASSPSLGAYAEQFF.

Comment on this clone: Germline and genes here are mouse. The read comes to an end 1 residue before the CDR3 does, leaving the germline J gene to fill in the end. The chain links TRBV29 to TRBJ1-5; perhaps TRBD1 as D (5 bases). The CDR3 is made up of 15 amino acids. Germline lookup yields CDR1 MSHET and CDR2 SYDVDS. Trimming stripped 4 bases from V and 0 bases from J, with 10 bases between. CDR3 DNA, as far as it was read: TGTGCTAGCAGTTACCAGGGTTATAACAACCAGGCTCCGCTT. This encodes CASSYQGYNNQAPL. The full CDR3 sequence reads CASSYQGYNNQAPLF. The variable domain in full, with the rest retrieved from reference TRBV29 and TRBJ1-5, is DMKVTQMPRYLIKRMGENVLLECGQDMSHETMYWYRQDPGLGLQLIYISYDVDSNSEGDIPKGYRVSRKKREHFSLILDSAKTNQTSVYFCASSYQGYNNQAPLFGEGTRLSVL.

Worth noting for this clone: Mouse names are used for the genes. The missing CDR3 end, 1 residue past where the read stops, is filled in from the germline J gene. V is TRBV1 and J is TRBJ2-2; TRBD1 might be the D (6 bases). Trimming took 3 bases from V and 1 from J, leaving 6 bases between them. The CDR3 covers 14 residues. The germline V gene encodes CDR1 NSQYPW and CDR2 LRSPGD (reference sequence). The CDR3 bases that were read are TGCACCTGCAGTGCGGGACAAAACACCGGGCAGCTCTAC. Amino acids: CTCSAGQNTGQLY. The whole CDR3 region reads CTCSAGQNTGQLYF.

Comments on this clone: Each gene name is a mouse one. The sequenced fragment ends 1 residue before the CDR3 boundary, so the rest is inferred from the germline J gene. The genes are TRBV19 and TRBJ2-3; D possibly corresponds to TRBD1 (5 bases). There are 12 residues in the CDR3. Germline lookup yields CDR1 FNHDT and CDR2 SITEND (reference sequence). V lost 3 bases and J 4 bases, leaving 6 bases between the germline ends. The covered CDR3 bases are TGTGCCAGCAGTAGGACAACAGAAACGCTGTAT. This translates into CASSRTTETLY. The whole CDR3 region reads CASSRTTETLYF.

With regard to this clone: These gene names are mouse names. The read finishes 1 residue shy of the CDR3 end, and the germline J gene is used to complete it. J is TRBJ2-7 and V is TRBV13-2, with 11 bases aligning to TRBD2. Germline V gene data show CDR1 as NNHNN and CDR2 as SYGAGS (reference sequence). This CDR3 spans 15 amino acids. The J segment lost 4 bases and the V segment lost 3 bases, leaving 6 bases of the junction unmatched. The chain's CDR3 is CASGGRDWGPYEQYF. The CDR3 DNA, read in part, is TGTGCCAGCGGTGGGAGGGACTGGGGGCCTTATGAACAGTAC.

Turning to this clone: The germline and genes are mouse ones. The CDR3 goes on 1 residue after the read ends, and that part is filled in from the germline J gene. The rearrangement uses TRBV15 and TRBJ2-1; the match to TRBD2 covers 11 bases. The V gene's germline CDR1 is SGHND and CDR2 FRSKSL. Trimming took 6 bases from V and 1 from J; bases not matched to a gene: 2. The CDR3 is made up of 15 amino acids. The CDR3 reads CASSRDWGNYAEQFF. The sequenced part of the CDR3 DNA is TGTGCCAGCAGCCGGGACTGGGGGAACTATGCTGAGCAGTTC.

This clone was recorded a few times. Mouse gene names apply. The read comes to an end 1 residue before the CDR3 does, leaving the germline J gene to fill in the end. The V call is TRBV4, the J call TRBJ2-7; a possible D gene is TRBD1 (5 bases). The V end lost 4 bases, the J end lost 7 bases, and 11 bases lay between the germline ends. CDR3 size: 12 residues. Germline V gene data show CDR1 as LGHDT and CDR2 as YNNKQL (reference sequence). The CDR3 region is CASSFSGWEQYF. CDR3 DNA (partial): TGTGCCAGCAGCTTTTCAGGGTGGGAACAGTAC.

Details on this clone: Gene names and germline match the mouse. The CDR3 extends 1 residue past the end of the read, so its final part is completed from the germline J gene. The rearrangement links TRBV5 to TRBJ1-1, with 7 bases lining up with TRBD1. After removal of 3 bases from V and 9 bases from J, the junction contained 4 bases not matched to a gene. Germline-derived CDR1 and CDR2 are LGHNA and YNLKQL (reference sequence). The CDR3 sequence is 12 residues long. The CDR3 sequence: CASSQRQGQVFF. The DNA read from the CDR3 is TGTGCCAGCAGCCAGAGACAGGGACAAGTCTTC.

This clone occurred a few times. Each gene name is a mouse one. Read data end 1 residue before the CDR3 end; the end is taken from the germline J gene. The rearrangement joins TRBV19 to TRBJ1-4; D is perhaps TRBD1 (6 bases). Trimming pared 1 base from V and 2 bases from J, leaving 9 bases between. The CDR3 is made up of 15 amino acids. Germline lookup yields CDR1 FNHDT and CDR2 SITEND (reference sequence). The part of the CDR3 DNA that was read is TGTGCCAGCAGTATAATGGGACAATCCAACGAAAGATTATTT. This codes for CASSIMGQSNERLF. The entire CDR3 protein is CASSIMGQSNERLFF.

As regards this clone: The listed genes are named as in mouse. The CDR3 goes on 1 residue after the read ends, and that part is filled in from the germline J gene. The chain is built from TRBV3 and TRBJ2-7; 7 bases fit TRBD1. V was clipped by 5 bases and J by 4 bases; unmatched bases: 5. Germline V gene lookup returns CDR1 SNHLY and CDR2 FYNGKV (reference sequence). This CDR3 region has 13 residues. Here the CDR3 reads CASSPGTEYEQYF. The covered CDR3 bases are TGTGCCAGCAGCCCTGGGACAGAATATGAACAGTAC.

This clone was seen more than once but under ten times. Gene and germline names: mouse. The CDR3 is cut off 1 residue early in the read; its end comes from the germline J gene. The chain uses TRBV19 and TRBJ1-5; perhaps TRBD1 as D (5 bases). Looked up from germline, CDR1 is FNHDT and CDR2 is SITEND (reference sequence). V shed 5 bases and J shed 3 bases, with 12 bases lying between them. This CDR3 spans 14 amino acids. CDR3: CASRPGWGNQAPLF. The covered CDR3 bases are TGTGCCAGCAGACCAGGGTGGGGCAACCAGGCTCCGCTT.

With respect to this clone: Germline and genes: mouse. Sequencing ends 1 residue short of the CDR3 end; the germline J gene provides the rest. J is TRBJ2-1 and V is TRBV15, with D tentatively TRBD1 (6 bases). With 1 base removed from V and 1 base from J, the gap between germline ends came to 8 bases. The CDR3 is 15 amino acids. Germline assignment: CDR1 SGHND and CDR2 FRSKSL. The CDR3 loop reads CASSLVGGNYAEQFF. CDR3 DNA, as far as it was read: TGTGCCAGCAGTTTAGTAGGGGGAAACTATGCTGAGCAGTTC.

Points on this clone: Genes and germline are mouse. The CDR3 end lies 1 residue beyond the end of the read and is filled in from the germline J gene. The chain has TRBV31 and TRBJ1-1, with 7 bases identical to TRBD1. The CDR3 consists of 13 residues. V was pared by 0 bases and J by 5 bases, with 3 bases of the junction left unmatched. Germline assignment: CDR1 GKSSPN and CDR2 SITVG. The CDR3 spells CAWSLQGRTEVFF. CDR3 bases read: TGTGCCTGGAGTCTACAGGGGAGGACAGAAGTCTTC.

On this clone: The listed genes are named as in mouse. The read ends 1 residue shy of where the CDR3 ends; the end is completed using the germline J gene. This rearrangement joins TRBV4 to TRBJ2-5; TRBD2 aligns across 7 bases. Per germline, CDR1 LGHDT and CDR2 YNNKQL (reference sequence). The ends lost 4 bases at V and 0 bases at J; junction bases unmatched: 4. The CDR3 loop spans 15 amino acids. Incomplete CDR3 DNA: TGTGCCAGCAGCTTTCGACTGGGTAACCAAGACACCCAGTAC. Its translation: CASSFRLGNQDTQY. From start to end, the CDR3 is CASSFRLGNQDTQYF.

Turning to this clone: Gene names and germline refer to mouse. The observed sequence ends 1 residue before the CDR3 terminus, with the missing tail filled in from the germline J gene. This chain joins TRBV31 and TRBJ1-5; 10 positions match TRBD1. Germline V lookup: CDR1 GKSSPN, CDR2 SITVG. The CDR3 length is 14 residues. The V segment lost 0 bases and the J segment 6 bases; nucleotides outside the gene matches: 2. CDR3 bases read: TGTGCCTGGAGTCTAGGGGACAGGGGCCAGGCTCCGCTT. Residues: CAWSLGDRGQAPL. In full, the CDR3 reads CAWSLGDRGQAPLF.

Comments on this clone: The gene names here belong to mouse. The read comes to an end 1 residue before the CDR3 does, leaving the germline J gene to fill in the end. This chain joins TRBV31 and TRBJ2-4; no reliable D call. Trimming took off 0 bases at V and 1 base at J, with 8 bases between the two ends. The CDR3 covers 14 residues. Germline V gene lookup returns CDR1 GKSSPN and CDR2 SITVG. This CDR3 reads CAWSLWTGQNTLYF. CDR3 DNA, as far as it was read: TGTGCCTGGAGTCTCTGGACGGGTCAAAACACCTTGTAC. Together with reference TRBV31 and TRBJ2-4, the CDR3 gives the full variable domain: AQTIHQWPVAEIKAVGSPLSLGCTIKGKSSPNLYWYWQATGGTLQQLFYSITVGQVESVVQLNLSASRPKDDQFILSTEKLLLSHSGFYLCAWSLWTGQNTLYFGAGTRLSVL.

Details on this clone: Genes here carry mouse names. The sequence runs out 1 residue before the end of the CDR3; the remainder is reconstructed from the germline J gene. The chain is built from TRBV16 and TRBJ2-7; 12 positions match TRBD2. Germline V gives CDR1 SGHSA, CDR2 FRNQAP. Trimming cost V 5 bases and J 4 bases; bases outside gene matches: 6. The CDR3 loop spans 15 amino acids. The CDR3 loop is CASSPTTGGAYEQYF. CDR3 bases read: TGTGCAAGCAGCCCTACGACTGGGGGGGCATATGAACAGTAC.

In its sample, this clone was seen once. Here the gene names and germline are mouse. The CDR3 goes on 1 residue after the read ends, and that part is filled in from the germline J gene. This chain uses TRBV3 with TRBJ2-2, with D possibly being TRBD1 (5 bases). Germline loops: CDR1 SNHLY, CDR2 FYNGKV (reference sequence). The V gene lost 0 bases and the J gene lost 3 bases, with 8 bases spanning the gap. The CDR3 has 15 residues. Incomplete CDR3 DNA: TGTGCCAGCAGCTTAGCGCCCAGGGACACCGGGCAGCTCTAC. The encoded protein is CASSLAPRDTGQLY. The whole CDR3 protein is CASSLAPRDTGQLYF. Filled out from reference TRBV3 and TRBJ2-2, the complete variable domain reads GPKVLQIPSHQIIDMGQMVTLNCDPVSNHLYFYWYKQILGQQMEFLVNFYNGKVMEKSKLFKDQFSVERPDGSYFTLKIQPTALEDSAVYFCASSLAPRDTGQLYFGEGSKLTVL.

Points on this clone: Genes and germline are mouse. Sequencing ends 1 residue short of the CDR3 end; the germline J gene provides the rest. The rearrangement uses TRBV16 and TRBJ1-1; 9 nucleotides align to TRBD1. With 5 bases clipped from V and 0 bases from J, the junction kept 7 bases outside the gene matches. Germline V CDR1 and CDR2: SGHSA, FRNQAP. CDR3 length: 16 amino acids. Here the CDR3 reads CASSTGQGGANTEVFF. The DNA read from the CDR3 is TGTGCAAGCAGCACGGGACAGGGTGGGGCAAACACAGAAGTCTTC.